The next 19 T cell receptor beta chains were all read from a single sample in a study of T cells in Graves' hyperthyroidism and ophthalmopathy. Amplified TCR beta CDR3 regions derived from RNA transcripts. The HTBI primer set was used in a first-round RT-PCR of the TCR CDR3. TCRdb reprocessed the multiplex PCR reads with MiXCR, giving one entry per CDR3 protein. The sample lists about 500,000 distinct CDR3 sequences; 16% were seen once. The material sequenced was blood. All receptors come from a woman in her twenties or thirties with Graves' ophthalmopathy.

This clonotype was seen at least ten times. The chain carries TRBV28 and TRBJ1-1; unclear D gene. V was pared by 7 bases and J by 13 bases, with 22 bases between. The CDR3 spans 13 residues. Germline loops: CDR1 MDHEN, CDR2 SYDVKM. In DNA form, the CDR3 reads TGTGCCAGCAACCTCCCGGTGACCGCCGGTGGTTTCTTT. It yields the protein CASNLPVTAGGFF.

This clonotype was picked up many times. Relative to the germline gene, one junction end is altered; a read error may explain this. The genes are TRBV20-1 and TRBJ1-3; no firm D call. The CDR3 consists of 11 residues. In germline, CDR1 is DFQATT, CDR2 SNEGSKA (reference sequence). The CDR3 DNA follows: TGCAGTGCGAGAGCTGGAAACACCATATATTTT. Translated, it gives CSARAGNTIYF.

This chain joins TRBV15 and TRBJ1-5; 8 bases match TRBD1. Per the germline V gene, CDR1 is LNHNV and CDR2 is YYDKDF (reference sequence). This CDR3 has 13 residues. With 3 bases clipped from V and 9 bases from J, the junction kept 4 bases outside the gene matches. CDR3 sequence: CATSRDRASPQHF. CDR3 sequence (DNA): TGTGCCACCAGCAGGGACAGGGCCTCGCCCCAGCATTTT.

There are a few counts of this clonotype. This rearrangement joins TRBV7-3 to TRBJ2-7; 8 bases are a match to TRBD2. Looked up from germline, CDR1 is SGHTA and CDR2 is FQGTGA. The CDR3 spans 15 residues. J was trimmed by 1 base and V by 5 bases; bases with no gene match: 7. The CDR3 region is CASSVSGSGSYEQYF. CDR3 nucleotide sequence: TGTGCCAGCAGCGTCAGCGGGAGTGGTTCCTACGAGCAGTACTTC. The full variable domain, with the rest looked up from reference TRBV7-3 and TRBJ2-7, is GAGVSQTPSNKVTEKGKYVELRCDPISGHTALYWYRQSLGQGPEFLIYFQGTGAADDSGLPNDRFFAVRPEGSVSTLKIQRTERGDSAVYLCASSVSGSGSYEQYFGPGTRLTVT.

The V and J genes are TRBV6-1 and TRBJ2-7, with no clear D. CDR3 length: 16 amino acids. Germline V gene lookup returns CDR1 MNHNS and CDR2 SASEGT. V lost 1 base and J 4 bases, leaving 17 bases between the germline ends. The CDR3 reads CASSEGVGISLYEQYF. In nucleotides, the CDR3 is TGTGCCAGCAGTGAAGGAGTTGGAATCAGTTTGTACGAGCAGTACTTC.

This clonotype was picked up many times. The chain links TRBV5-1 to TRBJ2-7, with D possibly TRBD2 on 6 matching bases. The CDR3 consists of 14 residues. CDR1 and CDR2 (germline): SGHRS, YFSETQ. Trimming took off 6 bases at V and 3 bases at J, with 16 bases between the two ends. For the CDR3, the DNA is TGCGCCAGCATGTGGGGGGACTCTAACTACGAGCAGTACTTC. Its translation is CASMWGDSNYEQYF.

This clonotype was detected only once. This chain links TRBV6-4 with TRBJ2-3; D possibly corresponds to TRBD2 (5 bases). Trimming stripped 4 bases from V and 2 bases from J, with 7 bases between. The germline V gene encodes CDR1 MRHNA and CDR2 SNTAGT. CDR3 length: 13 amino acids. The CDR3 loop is CASSVRATDTQYF. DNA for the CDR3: TGTGCCAGCAGTGTGCGGGCCACAGATACGCAGTATTTT.

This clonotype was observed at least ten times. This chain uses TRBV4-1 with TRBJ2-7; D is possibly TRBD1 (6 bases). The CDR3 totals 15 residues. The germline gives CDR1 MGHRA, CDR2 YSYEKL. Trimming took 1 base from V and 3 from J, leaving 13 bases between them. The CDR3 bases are TGCGCCAGCAGCCAAGGAGCAGGGGTACGCTACGAGCAGTACTTC. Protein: CASSQGAGVRYEQYF.

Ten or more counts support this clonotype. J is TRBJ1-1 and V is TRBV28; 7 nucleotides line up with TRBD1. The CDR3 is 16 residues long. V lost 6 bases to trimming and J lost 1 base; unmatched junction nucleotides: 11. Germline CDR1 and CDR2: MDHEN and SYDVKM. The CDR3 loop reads CASSLTRTGSNTEAFF. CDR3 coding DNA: TGTGCCAGCAGCCTAACACGGACAGGCTCGAACACTGAAGCTTTCTTT. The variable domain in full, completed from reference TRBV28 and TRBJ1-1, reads DVKVTQSSRYLVKRTGEKVFLECVQDMDHENMFWYRQDPGLGLRLIYFSYDVKMKEKGDIPEGYSVSREKKERFSLILESASTNQTSMYLCASSLTRTGSNTEAFFGQGTRLTVV.

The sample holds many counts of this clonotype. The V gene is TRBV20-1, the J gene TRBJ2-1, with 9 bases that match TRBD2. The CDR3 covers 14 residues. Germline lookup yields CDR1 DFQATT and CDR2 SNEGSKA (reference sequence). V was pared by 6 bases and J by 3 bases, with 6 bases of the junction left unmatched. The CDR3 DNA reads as TGCAGTGCAGATCGACTAGCGGTCTACAATGAGCAGTTCTTC. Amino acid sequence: CSADRLAVYNEQFF.

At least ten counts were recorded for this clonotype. The CDR3 DNA follows: TGTGCCAGCAGACCCCGGGACAGGGGGTCCTACGAGCAGTACTTC. Amino acids: CASRPRDRGSYEQYF. The chain has TRBV6-2 or TRBV6-3 and TRBJ2-7, with 11 bases fitting TRBD1. V trimming: 6 bases; J trimming: 1 base; junction bases outside the gene matches: 5. The CDR3 runs 15 residues. Per germline, CDR1 MNHEY and CDR2 SVGEGT.

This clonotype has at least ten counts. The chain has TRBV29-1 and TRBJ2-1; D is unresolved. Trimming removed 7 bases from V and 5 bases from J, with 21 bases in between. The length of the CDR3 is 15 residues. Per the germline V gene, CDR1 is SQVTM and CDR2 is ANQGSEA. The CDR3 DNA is TGCAGCGGAGAAGACGGTGCGATGTTTAACAATGAGCAGTTCTTC. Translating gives CSGEDGAMFNNEQFF.

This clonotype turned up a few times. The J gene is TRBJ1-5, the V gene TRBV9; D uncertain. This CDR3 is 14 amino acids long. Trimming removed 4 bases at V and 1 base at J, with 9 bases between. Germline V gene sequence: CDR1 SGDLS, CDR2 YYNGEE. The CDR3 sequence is CASSSDGSNQPQHF. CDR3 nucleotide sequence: TGTGCCAGCAGCTCAGATGGGAGCAATCAGCCCCAGCATTTT.

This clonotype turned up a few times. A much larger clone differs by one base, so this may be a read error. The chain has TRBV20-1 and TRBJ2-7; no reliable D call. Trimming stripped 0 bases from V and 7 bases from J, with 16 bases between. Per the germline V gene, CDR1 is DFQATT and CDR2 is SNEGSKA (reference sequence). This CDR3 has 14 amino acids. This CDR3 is CSARDWATSREQYF. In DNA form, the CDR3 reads TGCAGTGCTAGAGACTGGGCCACCTCTCGGGAGCAGTACTTC.

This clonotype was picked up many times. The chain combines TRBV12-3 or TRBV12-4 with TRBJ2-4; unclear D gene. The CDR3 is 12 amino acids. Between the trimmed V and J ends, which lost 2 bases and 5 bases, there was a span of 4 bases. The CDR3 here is CASSLSQNIQYF. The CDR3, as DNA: TGTGCCAGCAGTTTATCGCAAAACATTCAGTACTTC.

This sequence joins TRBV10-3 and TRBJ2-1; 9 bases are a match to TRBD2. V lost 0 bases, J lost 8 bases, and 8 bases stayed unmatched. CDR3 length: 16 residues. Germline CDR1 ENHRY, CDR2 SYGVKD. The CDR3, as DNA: TGTGCCATCAGTGAGTCGAGGGTAGCGGGAGTTTATGAGCAGTTCTTC. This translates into CAISESRVAGVYEQFF.

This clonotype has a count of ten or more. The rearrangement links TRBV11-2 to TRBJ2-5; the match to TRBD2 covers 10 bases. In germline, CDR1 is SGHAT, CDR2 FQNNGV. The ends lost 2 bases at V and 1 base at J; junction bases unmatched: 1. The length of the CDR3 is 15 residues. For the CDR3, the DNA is TGTGCCAGCAGCTTACTAGCGGGAGCCCAAGAGACCCAGTACTTC. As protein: CASSLLAGAQETQYF.

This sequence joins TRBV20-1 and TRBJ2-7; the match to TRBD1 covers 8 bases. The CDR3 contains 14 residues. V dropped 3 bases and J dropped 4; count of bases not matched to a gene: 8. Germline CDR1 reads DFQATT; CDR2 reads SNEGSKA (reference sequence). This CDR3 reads CSARGGQVGYEQYF. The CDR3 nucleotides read TGCAGTGCTAGGGGGGGACAGGTCGGGTACGAGCAGTACTTC.

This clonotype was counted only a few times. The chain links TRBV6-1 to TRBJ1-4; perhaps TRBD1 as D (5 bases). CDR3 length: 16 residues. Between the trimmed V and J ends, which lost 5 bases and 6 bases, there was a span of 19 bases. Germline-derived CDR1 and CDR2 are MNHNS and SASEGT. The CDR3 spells CASSSGHLTRDEKLFF. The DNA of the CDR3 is TGTGCCAGCAGTTCTGGACACCTTACGCGGGATGAAAAACTGTTTTTT.